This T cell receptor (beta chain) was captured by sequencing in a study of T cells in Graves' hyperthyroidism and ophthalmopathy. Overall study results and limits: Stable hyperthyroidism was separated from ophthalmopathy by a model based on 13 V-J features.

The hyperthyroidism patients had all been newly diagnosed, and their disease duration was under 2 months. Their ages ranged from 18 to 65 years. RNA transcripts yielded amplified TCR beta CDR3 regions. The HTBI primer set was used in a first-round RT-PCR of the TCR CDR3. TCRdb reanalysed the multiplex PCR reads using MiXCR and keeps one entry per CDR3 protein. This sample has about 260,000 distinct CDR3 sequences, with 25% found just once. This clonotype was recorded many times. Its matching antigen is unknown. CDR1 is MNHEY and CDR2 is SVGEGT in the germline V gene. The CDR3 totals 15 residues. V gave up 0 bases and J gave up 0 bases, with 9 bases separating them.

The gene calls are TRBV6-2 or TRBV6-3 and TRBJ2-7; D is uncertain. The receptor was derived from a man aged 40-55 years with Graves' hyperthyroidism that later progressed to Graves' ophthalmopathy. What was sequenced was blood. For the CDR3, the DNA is TGTGCCAGCAGTTACTCCCAAGTCAGCTCCTACGAGCAGTACTTC. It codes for CASSYSQVSSYEQYF.